The clone carrying this T cell receptor beta chain was seen a few times. Antigen unknown. These data belong to a study of CD4+ T cells in melanoma. Study findings and constraints: In melanoma, neoantigen-specific CD4+ T cells reportedly differed in differentiation state. A reported correlation linked neoantigen-specific CD4+ T cells to CD8+, macrophage and B cell function.

The assay was immunoSEQ multiplex PCR, and TCRdb's table has in-frame clones only and misses some. The sample lists 9,400 or so clones, over 70% occurring once. The sequencing sample was made of cells from a culture (not recorded whether cultured in vitro). The sequence was collected from a human donor with melanoma.

CDR3 nucleotide sequence: TGCAGCGGAACCGGGACAGGGGACTCCTACGAGCAGTACTTC. Protein sequence: CSGTGTGDSYEQYF. J is TRBJ2-7 and V is TRBV29-1; TRBD1 aligns across 10 bases. Germline V gives CDR1 SQVTM, CDR2 ANQGSEA. The CDR3 is 14 amino acids. V trimming: 7 bases; J trimming: 0 bases; junction bases outside the gene matches: 6.